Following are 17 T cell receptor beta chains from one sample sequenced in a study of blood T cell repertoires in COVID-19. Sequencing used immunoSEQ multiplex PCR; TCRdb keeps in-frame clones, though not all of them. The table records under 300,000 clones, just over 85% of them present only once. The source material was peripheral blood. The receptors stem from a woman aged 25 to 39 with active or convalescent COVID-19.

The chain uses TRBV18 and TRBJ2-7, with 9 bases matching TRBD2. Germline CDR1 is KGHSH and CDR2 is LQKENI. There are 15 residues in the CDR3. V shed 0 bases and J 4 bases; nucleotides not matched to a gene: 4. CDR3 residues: CASSPPASGAYEQYF. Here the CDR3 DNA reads TGTGCCAGCTCACCACCAGCTAGCGGGGCATACGAGCAGTACTTC.

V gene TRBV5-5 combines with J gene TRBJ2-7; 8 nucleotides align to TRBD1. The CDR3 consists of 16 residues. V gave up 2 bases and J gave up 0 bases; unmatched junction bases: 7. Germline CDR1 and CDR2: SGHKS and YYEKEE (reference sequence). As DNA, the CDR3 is TGTGCCAGCAGCTTTCGGACAGGGATGGGCTCCTACGAGCAGTACTTC. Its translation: CASSFRTGMGSYEQYF.

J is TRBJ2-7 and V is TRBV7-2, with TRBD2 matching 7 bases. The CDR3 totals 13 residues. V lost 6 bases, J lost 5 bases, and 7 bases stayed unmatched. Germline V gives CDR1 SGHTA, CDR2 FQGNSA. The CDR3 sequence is CASRFSGGDEQYF. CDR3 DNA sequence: TGTGCCAGCAGATTTAGTGGGGGGGACGAGCAGTACTTC. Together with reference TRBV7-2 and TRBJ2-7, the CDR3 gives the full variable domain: GAGVSQSPSNKVTEKGKDVELRCDPISGHTALYWYRQSLGQGLEFLIYFQGNSAPDKSGLPSDRFSAERTGGSVSTLTIQRTQQEDSAVYLCASRFSGGDEQYFGPGTRLTVT.

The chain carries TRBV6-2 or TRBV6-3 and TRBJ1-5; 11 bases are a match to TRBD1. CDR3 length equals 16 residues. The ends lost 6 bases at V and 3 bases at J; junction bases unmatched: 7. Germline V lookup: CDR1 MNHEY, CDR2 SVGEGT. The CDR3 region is CASSPDRGLINQPQHF. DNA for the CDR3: TGTGCCAGCAGCCCGGACAGGGGGCTAATCAATCAGCCCCAGCATTTT.

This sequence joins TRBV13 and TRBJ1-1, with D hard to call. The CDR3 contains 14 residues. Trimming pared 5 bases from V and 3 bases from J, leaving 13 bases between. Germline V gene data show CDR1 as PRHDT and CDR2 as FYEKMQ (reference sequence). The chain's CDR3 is CASSIVRQDTEAFF. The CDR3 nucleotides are TGTGCCAGCAGCATAGTCCGACAAGACACTGAAGCTTTCTTT.

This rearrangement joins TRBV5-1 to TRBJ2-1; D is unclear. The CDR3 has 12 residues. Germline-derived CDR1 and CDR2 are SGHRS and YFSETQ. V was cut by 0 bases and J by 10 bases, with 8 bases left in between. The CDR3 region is CASSLAAGEQFF. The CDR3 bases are TGCGCCAGCAGCTTGGCCGCCGGGGAGCAGTTCTTC.

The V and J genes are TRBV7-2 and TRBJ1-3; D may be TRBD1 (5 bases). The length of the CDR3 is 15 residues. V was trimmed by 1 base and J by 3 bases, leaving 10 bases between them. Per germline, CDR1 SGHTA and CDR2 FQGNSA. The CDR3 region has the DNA TGTGCCAGCAGCTTAGAAGCAGGGTTTGGAAACACCATATATTTT. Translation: CASSLEAGFGNTIYF.

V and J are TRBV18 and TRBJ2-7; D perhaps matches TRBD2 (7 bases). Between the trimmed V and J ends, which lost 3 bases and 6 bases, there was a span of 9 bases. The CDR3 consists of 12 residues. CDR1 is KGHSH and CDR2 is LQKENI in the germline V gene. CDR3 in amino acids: CASSPAGAEQYF. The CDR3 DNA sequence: TGTGCCAGCTCACCGGCGGGGGCCGAGCAGTACTTC.

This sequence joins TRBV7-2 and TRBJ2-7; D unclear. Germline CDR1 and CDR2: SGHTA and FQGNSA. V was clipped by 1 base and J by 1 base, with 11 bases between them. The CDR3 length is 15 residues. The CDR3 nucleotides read TGTGCCAGCAGCTTAGAATCAGGTTCATCCTACGAGCAGTACTTC. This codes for CASSLESGSSYEQYF.

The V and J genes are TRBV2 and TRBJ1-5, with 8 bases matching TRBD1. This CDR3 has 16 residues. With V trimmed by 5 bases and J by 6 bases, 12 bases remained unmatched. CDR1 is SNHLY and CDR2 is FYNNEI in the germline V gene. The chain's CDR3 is CASSSRGQAVSQPQHF. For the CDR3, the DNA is TGTGCCAGCAGTTCCCGGGGACAGGCGGTCTCTCAGCCCCAGCATTTT.

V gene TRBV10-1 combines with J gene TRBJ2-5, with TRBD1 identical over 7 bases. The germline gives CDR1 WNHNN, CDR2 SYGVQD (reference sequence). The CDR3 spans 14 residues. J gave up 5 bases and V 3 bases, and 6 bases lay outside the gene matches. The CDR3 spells CASSDRGKSETQYF. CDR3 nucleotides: TGCGCCAGCAGTGACAGGGGGAAGTCGGAGACCCAGTACTTC.

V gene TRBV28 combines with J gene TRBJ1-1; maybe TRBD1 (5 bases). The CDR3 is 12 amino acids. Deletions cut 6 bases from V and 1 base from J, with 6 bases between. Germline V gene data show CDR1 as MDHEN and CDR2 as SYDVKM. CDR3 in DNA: TGTGCCAGCAGGGGGCCGAACACTGAAGCTTTCTTT. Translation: CASRGPNTEAFF.

The CDR3 spells CASSPGTTWSTQYF. For the CDR3, the DNA is TGTGCCAGCAGTCCCGGGACTACCTGGAGTACGCAGTATTTT. This sequence joins TRBV6-2 or TRBV6-3 and TRBJ2-3, with 7 positions matching TRBD2. Per germline, CDR1 MNHEY and CDR2 SVGEGT. Losses at the gene ends were 5 bases for V and 8 bases for J; bases not matched to a gene: 10. The CDR3 covers 14 residues.

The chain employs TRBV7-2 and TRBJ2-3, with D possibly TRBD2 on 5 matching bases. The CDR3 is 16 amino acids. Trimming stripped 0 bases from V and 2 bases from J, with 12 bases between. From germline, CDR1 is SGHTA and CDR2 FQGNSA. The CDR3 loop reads CASSLAALALTDTQYF. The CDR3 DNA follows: TGTGCCAGCAGCTTAGCCGCCTTAGCGCTCACAGATACGCAGTATTTT. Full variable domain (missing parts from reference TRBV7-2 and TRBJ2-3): GAGVSQSPSNKVTEKGKDVELRCDPISGHTALYWYRQSLGQGLEFLIYFQGNSAPDKSGLPSDRFSAERTGGSVSTLTIQRTQQEDSAVYLCASSLAALALTDTQYFGPGTRLTVL.

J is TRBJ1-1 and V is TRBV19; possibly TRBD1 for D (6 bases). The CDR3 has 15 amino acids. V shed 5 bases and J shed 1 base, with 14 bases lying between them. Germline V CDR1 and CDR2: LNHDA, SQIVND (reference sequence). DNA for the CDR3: TGTGCCAGTAGTTTGGGGGCAAGGGGGAACACTGAAGCTTTCTTT. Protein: CASSLGARGNTEAFF.

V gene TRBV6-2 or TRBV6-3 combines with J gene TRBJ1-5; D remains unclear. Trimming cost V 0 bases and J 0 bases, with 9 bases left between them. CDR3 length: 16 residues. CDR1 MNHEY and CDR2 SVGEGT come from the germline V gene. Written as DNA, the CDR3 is TGTGCCAGCAGTTACTCGTCCCTGTATAGCAATCAGCCCCAGCATTTT. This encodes CASSYSSLYSNQPQHF.

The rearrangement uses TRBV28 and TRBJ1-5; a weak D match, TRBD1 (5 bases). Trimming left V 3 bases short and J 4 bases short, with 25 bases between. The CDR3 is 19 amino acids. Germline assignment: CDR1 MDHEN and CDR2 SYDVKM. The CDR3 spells CASSFPWQGVLFENQPQHF. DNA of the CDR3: TGTGCCAGCAGTTTTCCGTGGCAGGGCGTTTTGTTCGAGAATCAGCCCCAGCATTTT.